This T cell receptor beta chain was found in a study of blood T cell repertoires in COVID-19. The wider study: Material from acute and convalescent COVID-19 was sourced from the United States, Italy and Spain. In each case, the material was cDNA or gDNA derived from T cells, B-cell-depleted T cells, or PBMCs.

The germline V and J ends were trimmed by 4 bases and 3 bases, with 18 bases remaining between them. Germline V gene data show CDR1 as SGHTA and CDR2 as FQGNSA. The CDR3 has 16 residues. Authors' processing steps: Amplified reference gene primers provided the basis for estimating nucleated cell counts. Profiling relied on immunoSEQ multiplex PCR, and the TCRdb table lists in-frame clones only, not all of them. V, J and clone size are those of that table, while D and trimming were read from the DNA. The table records about 130,000 clones, around nine tenths of them present only once. The chain links TRBV7-2 to TRBJ2-5, with D possibly TRBD1 on 5 matching bases. This TCR was sampled from a woman older than 75 with acute or convalescent COVID-19. Sequences were obtained from peripheral blood. The CDR3 DNA is TGTGCCAGCAGCTCCCGGACAAACGTTGCGGAAGAGACCCAGTACTTC. This gives the protein CASSSRTNVAEETQYF.